A single sample gave rise to the 27 T cell receptor beta chains below, sequenced in a study of blood T cell repertoires in COVID-19. Clones were read by immunoSEQ multiplex PCR, and TCRdb kept only the in-frame ones, dropping some. The repertoire holds 140,000 to 150,000 clones, over 70% seen once, with approximately 3.5% in the top ten. Sequenced sample: peripheral blood. These receptors were collected from a man between 65 and 80 years old who had recovered from COVID-19.

The rearrangement uses TRBV2 and TRBJ2-7; no reliable D call. The V and J ends lost 2 bases and 4 bases respectively, with 6 bases between them. The CDR3 sequence is 12 residues long. The germline gives CDR1 SNHLY, CDR2 FYNNEI. Here the CDR3 reads CASSESSYEQYF. The CDR3 nucleotides are TGTGCCAGCAGTGAATCTAGTTACGAGCAGTACTTC. The full variable domain, its missing parts supplied by reference TRBV2 and TRBJ2-7, is EPEVTQTPSHQVTQMGQEVILRCVPISNHLYFYWYRQILGQKVEFLVSFYNNEISEKSEIFDDQFSVERPDGSNFTLKIRSTKLEDSAMYFCASSESSYEQYFGPGTRLTVT.

The chain carries TRBV10-3 and TRBJ2-4, with D tentatively TRBD1 (6 bases). There are 15 residues in the CDR3. Germline CDR1 and CDR2: ENHRY and SYGVKD. The ends were cut back, 2 bases at V and 2 bases at J, with 10 bases in the middle. The CDR3 sequence is CAISELGATKNIQYF. CDR3 nucleotide sequence: TGTGCCATCAGTGAGCTGGGGGCGACCAAAAACATTCAGTACTTC.

This sequence joins TRBV3-1 (or the pseudogene TRBV3-2) and TRBJ2-7; TRBD1 aligns across 8 bases. CDR1 and CDR2 (germline): LGHDT, YNNKEL (reference sequence). The CDR3 covers 13 residues. V lost 1 base, J lost 9 bases, and 5 bases stayed unmatched. CDR3: CASSQGGQGGQYF. CDR3 DNA: TGTGCCAGCAGCCAAGGCGGACAGGGCGGGCAGTACTTC.

This clone has just one count. This rearrangement joins TRBV6-2 or TRBV6-3 to TRBJ1-1, with D unclear. The germline V gene encodes CDR1 MNHEY and CDR2 SVGEGT. V dropped 0 bases and J dropped 10 bases, with 12 bases sitting between them. This CDR3 region has 13 residues. The CDR3 sequence is CASSYSSLLRAFF. The CDR3 DNA reads TGTGCCAGCAGTTACTCGAGTCTGCTGCGAGCTTTCTTT.

This clone was found once. The chain recombines TRBV2 with TRBJ2-7; the match to TRBD2 covers 14 bases. The V and J ends lost 7 bases and 7 bases, in that order; junction bases with no gene match: 9. Germline V lookup: CDR1 SNHLY, CDR2 FYNNEI. There are 15 residues in the CDR3. The DNA for the CDR3 is TGTGCCAGCACCTTGGGACTAGCGGGAGTGGGGGAGCAGTACTTC. The encoded protein is CASTLGLAGVGEQYF.

The chain couples TRBV5-1 to TRBJ1-1; 8 positions agree with TRBD1. This CDR3 has 14 residues. With V trimmed by 6 bases and J by 4 bases, 8 bases remained unmatched. Per germline, CDR1 SGHRS and CDR2 YFSETQ. CDR3 sequence (DNA): TGCGCCAGCACGACGGGGCAGGGGGCCACTGAAGCTTTCTTT. Residues: CASTTGQGATEAFF.

This clone was observed once. The V call is TRBV9, the J call TRBJ2-1, with 10 bases identical to TRBD2. CDR3 length: 15 amino acids. With V trimmed by 2 bases and J by 9 bases, 8 bases remained unmatched. The germline gives CDR1 SGDLS, CDR2 YYNGEE. The CDR3 sequence: CASSVTLAGVVEQFF. The CDR3 region has the DNA TGTGCCAGCAGCGTGACTCTAGCGGGAGTGGTTGAGCAGTTCTTC.

The chain couples TRBV3-1 (or the pseudogene TRBV3-2) to TRBJ2-3; 7 bases align to TRBD1. CDR3 size: 17 residues. V gave up 3 bases and J gave up 3 bases; unmatched junction bases: 12. Germline-derived CDR1 and CDR2 are LGHDT and YNNKEL (reference sequence). The CDR3 loop is CASSHAPSDRLTDTQYF. CDR3 sequence (DNA): TGTGCCAGCAGCCACGCGCCGTCGGACAGGCTTACAGATACGCAGTATTTT.

V is TRBV5-1 and J is TRBJ2-6; TRBD2 matches 8 bases. The CDR3 consists of 15 residues. The V gene's germline CDR1 is SGHRS and CDR2 YFSETQ. V lost 7 bases to trimming and J lost 1 base; unmatched junction nucleotides: 4. The CDR3 coding sequence is TGCGCCAGCTCGCGGGGGGTGTCTGGGGCCAACGTCCTGACTTTC. Its protein is CASSRGVSGANVLTF.

A few counts support this clone. The rearrangement uses TRBV2 and TRBJ1-2; D unresolved. The CDR3 loop spans 14 amino acids. Germline CDR1 is SNHLY and CDR2 is FYNNEI. The V end lost 3 bases, the J end lost 2 bases, and 10 bases lay between the germline ends. The DNA for the CDR3 is TGTGCCAGCAGTGAGGTCACGCAGAACTATGGCTACACCTTC. Protein: CASSEVTQNYGYTF.

The chain carries TRBV19 and TRBJ2-1; D is possibly TRBD2 (6 bases). CDR1 and CDR2 from the germline V gene are LNHDA and SQIVND (reference sequence). The CDR3 has 15 amino acids. Trimming left V 3 bases short and J 5 bases short, with 14 bases between. The CDR3 here is CASSIGTSNNNEQFF. In DNA form, the CDR3 reads TGTGCCAGTAGTATTGGGACTTCTAACAACAATGAGCAGTTCTTC.

This chain connects TRBV19 to TRBJ2-7; TRBD2 matches 8 bases. The germline gives CDR1 LNHDA, CDR2 SQIVND (reference sequence). V was pared by 3 bases and J by 2 bases, with 3 bases of the junction left unmatched. The CDR3 sequence is 14 residues long. The CDR3 is CASSMTSATYEQYF. CDR3 DNA: TGTGCCAGTAGTATGACTAGCGCTACCTACGAGCAGTACTTC.

This sequence joins TRBV11-2 and TRBJ1-2; TRBD1 matches 7 bases. This CDR3 spans 18 amino acids. Losses at the gene ends were 2 bases for V and 3 bases for J; bases not matched to a gene: 15. Looked up from germline, CDR1 is SGHAT and CDR2 is FQNNGV. The CDR3 sequence: CASSLSPATGFFDYGYTF. The CDR3 coding sequence is TGTGCCAGCAGCTTAAGCCCAGCGACAGGGTTTTTTGACTATGGCTACACCTTC.

V usage is TRBV28 and J usage is TRBJ2-2; no firm D call. CDR1 MDHEN and CDR2 SYDVKM come from the germline V gene. V was shortened by 3 bases and J by 1 base, with 15 bases between the two germline ends. The CDR3 is 17 amino acids. CDR3 sequence reads: CASSFPPVARNTGELFF. The DNA of the CDR3 is TGTGCCAGCAGTTTCCCTCCGGTCGCAAGGAACACCGGGGAGCTGTTTTTT.

This clone was seen more than once but under ten times. The chain employs TRBV19 and TRBJ1-5, with D uncertain. With 3 bases removed from V and 6 bases from J, the gap between germline ends came to 9 bases. This CDR3 has 13 residues. The germline CDR1 and CDR2 sequences are LNHDA and SQIVND (reference sequence). The CDR3, as DNA: TGTGCCAGTAGTATGGGTGGGCTTCAGCCCCAGCATTTT. It translates to CASSMGGLQPQHF.

This chain joins TRBV3-1 (or the pseudogene TRBV3-2) and TRBJ2-1; maybe TRBD1 (8 bases). V was shortened by 0 bases and J by 8 bases, with 14 bases between the two germline ends. The germline gives CDR1 LGHDT, CDR2 YNNKEL (reference sequence). The CDR3 is made up of 15 amino acids. CDR3 coding DNA: TGTGCCAGCAGCCAAGATCTAACAGGGGGGGATGAGCAGTTCTTC. It specifies CASSQDLTGGDEQFF.

This chain's CDR3 is CASSPLIREGGNSPLHF. The CDR3 bases are TGCGCCAGCAGCCCCCTGATCCGGGAAGGGGGTAATTCACCCCTCCACTTT. The chain recombines TRBV4-1 with TRBJ1-6; D might be TRBD1 (6 bases). Germline assignment: CDR1 MGHRA and CDR2 YSYEKL. V was cut by 4 bases and J by 6 bases, with 19 bases left in between. This CDR3 is built from 17 residues.

This clone was seen a few times. The chain joins TRBV14 to TRBJ2-5; 15 bases are a match to TRBD2. Germline trimming cut 5 bases from V and 4 bases from J; bases unmatched to any gene: 2. The CDR3 runs 15 residues. The germline CDR1 and CDR2 sequences are SGHDN and FVKESK. CDR3 sequence: CASSWGLAGGETQYF. In nucleotides, the CDR3 is TGTGCCAGCAGCTGGGGACTAGCGGGAGGAGAGACCCAGTACTTC.

The genes are TRBV5-1 and TRBJ2-1, with 7 bases lining up with TRBD1. The CDR3 consists of 13 residues. Losses at the gene ends were 4 bases for V and 8 bases for J; bases not matched to a gene: 6. Looked up from germline, CDR1 is SGHRS and CDR2 is YFSETQ. CDR3: CASSRDSAYEQFF. As DNA, the CDR3 is TGCGCCAGCAGCCGGGACAGCGCTTATGAGCAGTTCTTC.

CDR3 loop: CASRETVLQETQYF. In nucleotides, the CDR3 is TGTGCCAGCAGGGAAACAGTACTCCAAGAGACCCAGTACTTC. The V gene is TRBV7-8, the J gene TRBJ2-5; D gene uncertain. Trimming removed 6 bases from V and 1 base from J, with 12 bases in between. CDR3 size: 14 residues. Germline lookup yields CDR1 SGHVS and CDR2 FQNEAQ.

Comment on this clone: This sample includes further DNA sequences coding for the same CDR3. This sequence joins TRBV7-8 and TRBJ2-1, with 11 bases matching TRBD2. The germline V gene encodes CDR1 SGHVS and CDR2 FQNEAQ. J was trimmed by 2 bases and V by 2 bases; bases with no gene match: 2. The CDR3 runs to 16 residues. The CDR3 DNA follows: TGTGCCAGCAGCTTACTAGCGGGAGGCCCCTACAATGAGCAGTTCTTC. This encodes CASSLLAGGPYNEQFF. Supplemented by reference TRBV7-8 and TRBJ2-1, the full variable domain reads GAGVSQSPRYKVAKRGQDVALRCDPISGHVSLFWYQQALGQGPEFLTYFQNEAQLDKSGLPSDRFFAERPEGSVSTLKIQRTQQEDSAVYLCASSLLAGGPYNEQFFGPGTRLTVL.

The chain uses TRBV4-1 and TRBJ2-5; 7 nucleotides match TRBD2. Germline V lookup: CDR1 MGHRA, CDR2 YSYEKL. The CDR3 totals 16 residues. With V trimmed by 8 bases and J by 0 bases, 12 bases remained unmatched. In nucleotides, the CDR3 is TGCGCCAGCGCCTACCGAACGGGGACTAACCAAGAGACCCAGTACTTC. It yields the protein CASAYRTGTNQETQYF.

This clone was found once. This chain joins TRBV18 and TRBJ2-2, with TRBD1 identical over 10 bases. From germline, CDR1 is KGHSH and CDR2 LQKENI. V dropped 3 bases and J dropped 6; count of bases not matched to a gene: 7. This CDR3 has 16 amino acids. For the CDR3, the DNA is TGTGCCAGCTCACCTTTCCGGGACAGGGGCTCCGGGGAGCTGTTTTTT. Residues: CASSPFRDRGSGELFF. Combining the CDR3 with reference TRBV18 and TRBJ2-2 gives the whole variable domain NAGVMQNPRHLVRRRGQEARLRCSPMKGHSHVYWYRQLPEEGLKFMVYLQKENIIDESGMPKERFSAEFPKEGPSILRIQQVVRGDSAAYFCASSPFRDRGSGELFFGEGSRLTVL.

This clone was found a few times. The CDR3 spells CASSLASSTGELFF. The CDR3 region has the DNA TGTGCCAGCAGCTTAGCGTCGAGCACCGGGGAGCTGTTTTTT. The V call is TRBV7-9, the J call TRBJ2-2; D unresolved. The CDR3 has 14 amino acids. The germline V and J ends were trimmed by 0 bases and 4 bases, with 6 bases remaining between them. Germline loops: CDR1 SEHNR, CDR2 FQNEAQ (reference sequence).

The genes are TRBV2 and TRBJ1-4, with TRBD1 identical over 7 bases. The germline CDR1 and CDR2 sequences are SNHLY and FYNNEI. J gave up 0 bases and V 4 bases, and 8 bases lay outside the gene matches. The CDR3 is 17 amino acids. CDR3 nucleotides: TGTGCCAGCAGTGGGGACAGCCGCATTGCAACTAATGAAAAACTGTTTTTT. Protein product: CASSGDSRIATNEKLFF. The full variable domain, in which reference TRBV2 and TRBJ1-4 provide the parts outside the CDR3, is EPEVTQTPSHQVTQMGQEVILRCVPISNHLYFYWYRQILGQKVEFLVSFYNNEISEKSEIFDDQFSVERPDGSNFTLKIRSTKLEDSAMYFCASSGDSRIATNEKLFFGSGTQLSVL.

The genes are TRBV4-1 and TRBJ2-3; possibly TRBD2 for D (6 bases). V lost 1 base and J lost 8, with 19 bases in between. Looked up from germline, CDR1 is MGHRA and CDR2 is YSYEKL. The CDR3 sequence is 16 residues long. The CDR3 region is CASSQGGTFFSPTQYF. The CDR3 DNA sequence: TGCGCCAGCAGCCAAGGGGGGACTTTTTTCTCCCCTACGCAGTATTTT.

V is TRBV6-6 and J is TRBJ2-7, with D possibly TRBD1 on 6 matching bases. The germline V gene has CDR1 MNHNY and CDR2 SVGAGI (reference sequence). V lost 2 bases to trimming and J lost 3 bases, with 8 bases between them. This CDR3 is 13 amino acids long. CDR3 protein: CASSYKDSYEQYF. The CDR3 nucleotides read TGTGCCAGCAGTTACAAGGACAGCTACGAGCAGTACTTC.